This T cell receptor (beta chain) was sequenced in a study of blood T cell repertoires in COVID-19. Whole-study context: Some COVID-19 samples were acute and others convalescent; all came from the United States, Italy and Spain. In each case, the material was cDNA or gDNA derived from T cells, B-cell-depleted T cells, or PBMCs.

CDR3 length: 14 amino acids. Trimming removed 4 bases from V and 2 bases from J, with 9 bases in between. Germline values: CDR1 SGHRS, CDR2 YFSETQ. As handled by the study authors: By means of reference gene primer amplification, nucleated cell counts were estimated. Only in-frame clones appear in the TCRdb table, and some are missing; sequencing was by immunoSEQ multiplex PCR. The DNA gave D and trimming, while V, J and clone size come from that table. The sample consists of 35,000 to 45,000 clones, more than 75% of them appearing once. The source is a man aged 70 or older with active or convalescent COVID-19. V and J are TRBV5-1 and TRBJ1-4; D might be TRBD1 (6 bases). Sequenced input: peripheral blood. CDR3 in DNA: TGCGCCAGCAGCCCGGACAGCACTAATGAAAAACTGTTTTTT. Translation: CASSPDSTNEKLFF.